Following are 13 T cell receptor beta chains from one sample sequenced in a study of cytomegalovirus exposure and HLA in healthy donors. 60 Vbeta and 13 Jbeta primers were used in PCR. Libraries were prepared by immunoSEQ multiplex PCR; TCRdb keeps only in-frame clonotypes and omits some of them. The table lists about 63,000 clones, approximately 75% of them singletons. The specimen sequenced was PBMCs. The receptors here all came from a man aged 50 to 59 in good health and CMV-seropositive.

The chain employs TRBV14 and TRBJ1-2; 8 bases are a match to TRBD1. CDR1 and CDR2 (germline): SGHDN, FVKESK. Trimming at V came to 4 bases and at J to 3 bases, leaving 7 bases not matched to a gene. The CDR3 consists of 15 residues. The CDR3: CASSPTGDLDYGYTF. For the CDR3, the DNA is TGTGCCAGCAGCCCGACAGGGGATCTGGACTATGGCTACACCTTC.

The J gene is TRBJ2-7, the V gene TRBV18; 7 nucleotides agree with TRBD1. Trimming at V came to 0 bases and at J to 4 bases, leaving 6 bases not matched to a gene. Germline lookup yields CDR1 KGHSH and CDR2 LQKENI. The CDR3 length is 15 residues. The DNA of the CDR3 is TGTGCCAGCTCACCACCGGGACAGTTTTTTTACGAGCAGTACTTC. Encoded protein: CASSPPGQFFYEQYF.

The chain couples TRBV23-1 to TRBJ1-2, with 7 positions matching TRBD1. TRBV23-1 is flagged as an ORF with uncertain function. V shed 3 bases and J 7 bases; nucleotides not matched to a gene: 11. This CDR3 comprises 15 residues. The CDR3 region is CASSQRQGPWSGYTF. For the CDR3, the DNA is TGCGCCAGCAGTCAGCGACAGGGCCCGTGGAGTGGCTACACCTTC.

The CDR3 here is CASRLGLPYEQYF. CDR3 nucleotide sequence: TGTGCCAGCAGGCTCGGACTACCCTACGAGCAGTACTTC. The rearrangement joins TRBV6-1 to TRBJ2-7; the D gene is possibly TRBD2 (6 bases). The CDR3 length is 13 residues. From germline, CDR1 is MNHNS and CDR2 SASEGT. Trimming removed 6 bases at V and 2 bases at J, with 11 bases between.

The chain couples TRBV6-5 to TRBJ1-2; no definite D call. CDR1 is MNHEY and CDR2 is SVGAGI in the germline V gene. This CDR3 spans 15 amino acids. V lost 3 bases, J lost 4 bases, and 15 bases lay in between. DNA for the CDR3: TGTGCCAGCAGTTATTTCCCTGTCGGGGTCTATGGCTACACCTTC. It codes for CASSYFPVGVYGYTF.

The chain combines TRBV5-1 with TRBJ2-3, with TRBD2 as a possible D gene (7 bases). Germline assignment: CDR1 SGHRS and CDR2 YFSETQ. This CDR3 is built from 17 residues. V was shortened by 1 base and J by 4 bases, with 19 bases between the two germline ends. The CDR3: CASSLLPSGGAADTQYF. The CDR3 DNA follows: TGCGCCAGCAGCTTGCTCCCCTCGGGGGGCGCCGCAGATACGCAGTATTTT.

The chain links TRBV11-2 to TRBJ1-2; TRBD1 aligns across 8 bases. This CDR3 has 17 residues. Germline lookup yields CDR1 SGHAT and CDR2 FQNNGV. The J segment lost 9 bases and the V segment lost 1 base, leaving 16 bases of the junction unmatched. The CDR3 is CASSLVNIGSGGASYTF. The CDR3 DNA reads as TGTGCCAGCAGCTTAGTTAACATCGGTTCAGGGGGCGCGAGCTACACCTTC.

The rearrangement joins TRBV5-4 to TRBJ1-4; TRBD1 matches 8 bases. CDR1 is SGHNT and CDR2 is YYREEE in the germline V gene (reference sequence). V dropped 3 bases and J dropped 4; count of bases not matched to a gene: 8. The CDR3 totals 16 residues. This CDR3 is CASSSMGTGSNEKLFF. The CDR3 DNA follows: TGTGCCAGCAGCTCGATGGGGACAGGTAGTAATGAAAAACTGTTTTTT.

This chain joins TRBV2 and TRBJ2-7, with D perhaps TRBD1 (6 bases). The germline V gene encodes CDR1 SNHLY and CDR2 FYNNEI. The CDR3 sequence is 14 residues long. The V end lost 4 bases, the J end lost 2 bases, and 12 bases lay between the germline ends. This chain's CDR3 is CASSGDRTTYEQYF. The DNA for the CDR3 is TGTGCCAGCAGTGGAGACAGGACCACCTACGAGCAGTACTTC.

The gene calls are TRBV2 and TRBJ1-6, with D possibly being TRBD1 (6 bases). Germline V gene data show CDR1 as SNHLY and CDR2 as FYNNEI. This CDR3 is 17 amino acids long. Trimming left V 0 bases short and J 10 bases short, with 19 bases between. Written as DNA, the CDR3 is TGTGCCAGCAGTGAAGCGCTTCGGTTGGGACACGGATCACCCCTCCACTTT. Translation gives CASSEALRLGHGSPLHF.

This CDR3 reads CASSWGDTEAFF. In DNA form, the CDR3 reads TGTGCCAGCAGCTGGGGAGACACTGAAGCTTTCTTT. The V and J genes are TRBV11-3 and TRBJ1-1; D gene uncertain. The V end was cut by 4 bases, the J end by 3 bases, with 6 bases between. The CDR3 extends over 12 amino acids. The germline V gene encodes CDR1 SGHNT and CDR2 YENEEA.

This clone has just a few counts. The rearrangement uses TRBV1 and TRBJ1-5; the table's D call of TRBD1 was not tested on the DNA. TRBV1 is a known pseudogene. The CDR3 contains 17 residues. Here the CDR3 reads CTSSQVGTGPFNQPQHF. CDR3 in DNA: TGCACCAGCAGCCAAGTGGGGACAGGCCCGTTCAATCAGCCCCAGCATTTT.

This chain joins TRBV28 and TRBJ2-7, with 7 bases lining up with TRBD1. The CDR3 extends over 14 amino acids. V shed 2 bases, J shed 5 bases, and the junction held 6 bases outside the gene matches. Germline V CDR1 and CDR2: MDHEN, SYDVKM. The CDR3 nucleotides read TGTGCCAGCAGTTTAGGAGACAGGGCACACGAGCAGTACTTC. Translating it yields CASSLGDRAHEQYF.